Each of the 30 T cell receptor beta chains below was sequenced from the same sample in a study of post-analysis software for immune sequencing data. Study conclusions and caveats: Relative to controls, patients had roughly five TRBV segments at higher frequency, with TRBV5-6, TRBV5-1 and TRBV20-1 among these.

Unique molecular identifiers had been added to the TCR beta cDNA libraries. TCRdb independently ran MiXCR on the PCR reads; one entry per CDR3 protein. Of approximately 690,000 distinct CDR3 sequences listed, more than 50% are singletons. These receptors have no known antigen. Sequencing was performed on blood. These receptor sequences come from a girl aged 2 to 9 with multiple sclerosis.

The chain recombines TRBV12-3 or TRBV12-4 with TRBJ2-1, with D perhaps matching TRBD1 (6 bases). Trimming removed 1 base at V and 2 bases at J, with 12 bases between. The CDR3 totals 16 residues. The CDR3 sequence is CASSLGTVEAYNEQFF. In DNA, the CDR3 is TGTGCCAGCAGTTTAGGGACAGTGGAAGCCTACAATGAGCAGTTCTTC.

Turning to this clonotype: An end of the junction does not agree with germline; a read error may underlie this. The genes are TRBV6-6 and TRBJ1-2, with unresolved D. Looked up from germline, CDR1 is MNHNY and CDR2 is SVGAGI (reference sequence). The CDR3 has 14 amino acids. The CDR3 DNA follows: TGTGCCATACTCCGGGAATCCCCCCAGGATGGCTGCACCTTC. Amino acids: CAILRESPQDGCTF.

This clonotype was found once. Compared with germline, one end of the junction differs, possibly owing to a read error. CDR3: CTSSEGKGEYNEQFF. The CDR3 coding sequence is TGCACCAGCAGTGAGGGAAAAGGGGAATACAATGAGCAGTTCTTC. The rearrangement links TRBV10-1 to TRBJ2-1, with D perhaps being TRBD1 or TRBD2 (5 bases each). Per the germline V gene, CDR1 is WNHNN and CDR2 is SYGVQD (reference sequence). The CDR3 length is 15 residues.

This clonotype was picked up a small number of times. For the CDR3, the DNA is TGTGCCAGCAGCTTAGCGTCTGGACTTACCTACAATGAGCAGTTCTTC. Protein product: CASSLASGLTYNEQFF. The V call is TRBV7-9, the J call TRBJ2-1, with D possibly matching TRBD2 (5 bases). CDR3 length: 16 amino acids. Germline V lookup: CDR1 SEHNR, CDR2 FQNEAQ (reference sequence). Trimming removed 0 bases at V and 2 bases at J, with 11 bases between.

This clonotype was counted a few times. The chain has TRBV7-8 and TRBJ2-7; TRBD1 matches 7 bases. The trim removed 4 bases at V and 1 base at J, leaving 13 bases unmatched. Germline values: CDR1 SGHVS, CDR2 FQNEAQ. The CDR3 sequence is 17 residues long. This CDR3 is CASSSRLPGQRSYEQYF. The CDR3 nucleotides read TGTGCCAGCAGCTCCCGTCTACCGGGACAGCGATCCTACGAGCAGTACTTC.

The chain combines TRBV10-3 with TRBJ1-2; D perhaps matches TRBD1 (5 bases). CDR3 length equals 13 residues. V was shortened by 10 bases and J by 6 bases, with 18 bases between the two germline ends. Germline CDR1 ENHRY, CDR2 SYGVKD. The CDR3: CATGPREGDGYTF. For the CDR3, the DNA is TGTGCCACAGGGCCTCGGGAGGGCGATGGCTACACCTTC.

There are a few counts of this clonotype. The chain carries TRBV12-3 or TRBV12-4 and TRBJ2-5, with D unresolved. The DNA end is a closer match to TRBJ2-7, so the J assignment may be wrong. CDR3 length: 14 amino acids. The CDR3 here is CASYTRGIFHEQYF. The CDR3 nucleotides read TGTGCCAGCTATACCAGAGGTATCTTCCACGAGCAGTACTTC.

The chain combines TRBV4-2 with TRBJ2-7; TRBD1 might be the D (6 bases). The V gene's germline CDR1 is LGHNA and CDR2 YNFKEQ. This CDR3 comprises 15 residues. V was cut by 0 bases and J by 0 bases, with 9 bases left in between. The CDR3 coding sequence is TGTGCCAGCAGCCAAGACGGACAGCCCTCCTACGAGCAGTACTTC. This encodes CASSQDGQPSYEQYF.

In nucleotides, the CDR3 is TGTGCCAGCAGCCTTCCTCCGAGGGAGGGCAAAAATGAGCAGTTCTTC. Translating gives CASSLPPREGKNEQFF. The chain joins TRBV3-1 to TRBJ2-1, with TRBD2 matching over 7 bases. After removal of 4 bases from V and 7 bases from J, the junction contained 13 bases not matched to a gene. The CDR3 has 16 amino acids. CDR1 and CDR2 (germline): LGHDT, YNNKEL (reference sequence).

This clonotype occurred a few times. The chain carries TRBV12-3 or TRBV12-4 and TRBJ2-1; 10 bases agree with TRBD2. V lost 3 bases and J lost 2; bases outside the gene matches: 7. The CDR3 loop spans 17 amino acids. The CDR3 bases are TGTGCCAGCAGTTTGGGTATAGCGGGGGGCACCTACAATGAGCAGTTCTTC. It yields the protein CASSLGIAGGTYNEQFF.

This clonotype occurred once. The genes are TRBV4-1 and TRBJ2-3, with 9 bases aligning to TRBD2. Trimming cost V 1 base and J 2 bases; bases outside gene matches: 4. The CDR3 runs to 16 residues. Germline V gene sequence: CDR1 MGHRA, CDR2 YSYEKL. The CDR3, as DNA: TGCGCCAGCAGCCAAGGACTAGCGGCCCTCACAGATACGCAGTATTTT. As protein: CASSQGLAALTDTQYF.

This clonotype appeared a few times. CDR3 region: CASTDRSNQPQHF. The CDR3 DNA sequence: TGTGCCAGTACGGACAGGTCGAATCAGCCCCAGCATTTT. V usage is TRBV19 and J usage is TRBJ1-5; 7 bases map to TRBD1. V was clipped by 7 bases and J by 4 bases; unmatched bases: 4. Germline V gene lookup returns CDR1 LNHDA and CDR2 SQIVND (reference sequence). This CDR3 spans 13 amino acids.

The chain links TRBV29-1 to TRBJ2-1; 13 nucleotides line up with TRBD2. J was trimmed by 7 bases and V by 1 base; bases with no gene match: 10. CDR3 length equals 17 residues. Germline V lookup: CDR1 SQVTM, CDR2 ANQGSEA. CDR3 residues: CSVEGTSGSTLDNEQFF. CDR3 DNA sequence: TGCAGCGTTGAAGGGACTAGCGGGAGTACACTGGATAATGAGCAGTTCTTC.

This clonotype came up a few times. V usage is TRBV6-6 and J usage is TRBJ2-5; TRBD2 agrees at 11 bases. J gave up 2 bases and V 6 bases, and 8 bases lay outside the gene matches. The CDR3 consists of 16 residues. Germline CDR1 MNHNY, CDR2 SVGAGI (reference sequence). The DNA of the CDR3 is TGTGCCAGCAGAGGAACTAGCGGGGGAGATCAAGAGACCCAGTACTTC. Translation gives CASRGTSGGDQETQYF.

In this sample, this clonotype turned up a few times. The chain uses TRBV3-1 and TRBJ2-7; 7 bases are shared with TRBD1. The CDR3 has 16 amino acids. Germline CDR1 reads LGHDT; CDR2 reads YNNKEL (reference sequence). Germline trimming cut 5 bases from V and 2 bases from J; bases unmatched to any gene: 12. The CDR3 spells CASSTRPGQLTYEQYF. As DNA, the CDR3 is TGTGCCAGCAGCACGCGACCGGGACAGCTAACCTACGAGCAGTACTTC.

V and J are TRBV20-1 and TRBJ1-1, with a tentative D call TRBD1 (5 bases). There are 10 residues in the CDR3. V was pared by 7 bases and J by 8 bases, with 11 bases between. Looked up from germline, CDR1 is DFQATT and CDR2 is SNEGSKA (reference sequence). This CDR3 is CSVRREEAFF. CDR3 nucleotides: TGCAGTGTCCGCAGGGAGGAAGCTTTCTTT.

The V gene is TRBV6-5, the J gene TRBJ1-5; D not resolved. Germline values: CDR1 MNHEY, CDR2 SVGAGI. The CDR3 extends over 18 amino acids. The V and J ends lost 2 bases and 0 bases respectively, with 17 bases between them. DNA for the CDR3: TGTGCCAGCAGTTACGCCCGGAAAAGGACCCGTAGCAATCAGCCCCAGCATTTT. Its translation is CASSYARKRTRSNQPQHF.

This clonotype was recorded only once. The V and J genes are TRBV15 and TRBJ1-2; D uncertain. There are 12 residues in the CDR3. From germline, CDR1 is LNHNV and CDR2 YYDKDF (reference sequence). Deletions cut 2 bases from V and 6 bases from J, with 7 bases between. CDR3 region: CATSRYEDGYTF. The CDR3 DNA sequence: TGTGCCACCAGCAGATATGAGGATGGCTACACCTTC.

This clonotype was counted between two and nine times. The gene calls are TRBV12-3 or TRBV12-4 and TRBJ2-1; 11 bases line up with TRBD1. CDR3 length equals 17 residues. With V trimmed by 5 bases and J by 4 bases, 10 bases remained unmatched. CDR3 nucleotides: TGTGCCAGCAGTCCCCCTTCCGGGACAGGGGGTTACAATGAGCAGTTCTTC. Translation gives CASSPPSGTGGYNEQFF.

The V and J genes are TRBV20-1 and TRBJ2-3; D unresolved. Germline loops: CDR1 DFQATT, CDR2 SNEGSKA (reference sequence). This CDR3 is 17 amino acids long. Deletions cut 0 bases from V and 2 bases from J, with 18 bases between. For the CDR3, the DNA is TGCAGTGCTAGAGATCGGATAGCCTATTTCTCCACAGATACGCAGTATTTT. It specifies CSARDRIAYFSTDTQYF.

This clonotype occurred once. The rearrangement links TRBV20-1 to TRBJ1-2; 7 positions match TRBD1. The CDR3 extends over 13 amino acids. V lost 3 bases to trimming and J lost 3 bases; unmatched junction nucleotides: 4. CDR1 is DFQATT and CDR2 is SNEGSKA in the germline V gene (reference sequence). The CDR3 coding sequence is TGCAGTGCTAGGACAGGGAGTGACTATGGCTACACCTTC. Protein: CSARTGSDYGYTF.

This clonotype was detected only a few times. The CDR3 spells CASSLGNQETQYF. CDR3 DNA: TGTGCCAGCAGTTTGGGCAACCAAGAGACCCAGTACTTC. The chain combines TRBV27 with TRBJ2-5; D gene uncertain. CDR1 MNHEY and CDR2 SMNVEV come from the germline V gene (reference sequence). The CDR3 loop spans 13 amino acids. V lost 3 bases and J lost 0, with 5 bases in between.

The chain recombines TRBV4-3 with TRBJ2-1; 10 bases match TRBD2. The germline V gene encodes CDR1 LGHNA and CDR2 YSLEER. The CDR3 totals 17 residues. V lost 0 bases, J lost 9 bases, and 11 bases stayed unmatched. The CDR3 sequence is CASSQDLSGGAYGEQFF. The DNA for the CDR3 is TGCGCCAGCAGCCAAGATCTCAGCGGGGGGGCCTACGGTGAGCAGTTCTTC.

The table lists this clonotype with a few counts. The V and J genes are TRBV2 and TRBJ1-5; D is uncertain. The CDR3 sequence is 15 residues long. The V end was cut by 3 bases, the J end by 3 bases, with 12 bases between. CDR1 and CDR2 from the germline V gene are SNHLY and FYNNEI. CDR3 residues: CASSEGGGTNQPQHF. CDR3 DNA sequence: TGTGCCAGCAGTGAGGGAGGTGGCACCAATCAGCCCCAGCATTTT.

This clonotype was picked up a small number of times. This chain links TRBV7-2 with TRBJ2-3, with no clear D. Deletions cut 6 bases from V and 4 bases from J, with 8 bases between. Germline CDR1 and CDR2: SGHTA and FQGNSA. This CDR3 has 12 amino acids. DNA of the CDR3: TGTGCCAGCAGTTCTGGCGCAGATACGCAGTATTTT. Its translation is CASSSGADTQYF. Full variable domain (remainder filled in from reference TRBV7-2 and TRBJ2-3): GAGVSQSPSNKVTEKGKDVELRCDPISGHTALYWYRQSLGQGLEFLIYFQGNSAPDKSGLPSDRFSAERTGGSVSTLTIQRTQQEDSAVYLCASSSGADTQYFGPGTRLTVL.

V gene TRBV20-1 combines with J gene TRBJ2-3, with D possibly being TRBD2 (5 bases). CDR3 length equals 14 residues. V lost 2 bases, J lost 2 bases, and 11 bases lay in between. Germline-derived CDR1 and CDR2 are DFQATT and SNEGSKA (reference sequence). CDR3 sequence (DNA): TGCAGTGCTAGATACGGACTCTACACAGATACGCAGTATTTT. Translation: CSARYGLYTDTQYF.

The chain uses TRBV5-5 and TRBJ2-1; D unclear. The germline V gene has CDR1 SGHKS and CDR2 YYEKEE (reference sequence). Trimming removed 1 base from V and 10 bases from J, with 6 bases in between. The CDR3 totals 11 residues. The CDR3 here is CASSLRLEQFF. In DNA, the CDR3 is TGTGCCAGCAGCTTGCGCTTAGAGCAGTTCTTC.

V usage is TRBV10-2 and J usage is TRBJ2-7; D unresolved. Germline CDR1 reads WSHSY; CDR2 reads SAAADI. The CDR3 sequence is 12 residues long. The V end lost 2 bases, the J end lost 5 bases, and 7 bases lay between the germline ends. CDR3 DNA: TGCGCCAGCAGTGAGGTGGGGAACGAGCAGTACTTC. Translating gives CASSEVGNEQYF.

This clonotype came up a few times. The V gene is TRBV29-1, the J gene TRBJ2-3; tentative D call: TRBD1 (6 bases). This CDR3 is built from 13 residues. The V gene's germline CDR1 is SQVTM and CDR2 ANQGSEA. V was shortened by 5 bases and J by 9 bases, with 18 bases between the two germline ends. CDR3 in amino acids: CSVNAQGLMTQYF. DNA for the CDR3: TGCAGCGTTAATGCACAGGGCTTGATGACGCAGTATTTT.

The chain combines TRBV2 with TRBJ1-2; D uncertain. Per germline, CDR1 SNHLY and CDR2 FYNNEI. V gave up 4 bases and J gave up 5 bases, with 14 bases separating them. This CDR3 region has 14 residues. Written as DNA, the CDR3 is TGTGCCAGCAGTGGTCTTTGGGAGATTTATGGCTACACCTTC. It yields the protein CASSGLWEIYGYTF.